This T cell receptor (beta chain) was found in a study of PD-1 blockade in classical Hodgkin lymphoma. V lost 6 bases and J 1 base, leaving 24 bases between the germline ends. This CDR3 contains 18 residues. CDR1 is LGHNT, CDR2 FRNRAP, per germline. The sample's time point: cycle 4 day 1 (C4D1), after 5 to 7 weeks of nivolumab. Every patient had relapsed following autologous stem cell transplantation, and cohorts differed in brentuximab vedotin exposure. TCRdb's copy holds only in-frame clones and misses some; the assay was immunoSEQ multiplex PCR. There are about 39,000 clones in the sample; over 65% occur only once, and roughly 9.2% lies in the top ten.

The sequences come from peripheral blood mononuclear cells (PBMCs), collected before the fourth cycle of nivolumab. The source is a human donor with classical Hodgkin lymphoma. The rearrangement joins TRBV12-5 to TRBJ2-5; perhaps TRBD2 as D (7 bases). The CDR3 loop is CASGFAPPGGGFQETQYF. CDR3 in DNA: TGTGCTAGTGGGTTTGCGCCGCCTGGGGGGGGCTTCCAAGAGACCCAGTACTTC.